This TCR beta chain was identified in a study of T cells after yellow fever vaccination. The overall study: SMART-Seq v4 Ultra Low Input served to prepare low-cell-number fractions. Overall study results and limits: Re-detected after boosting: most primary clones, 96% of CD4 and 88% of CD8. The secondary T-cell response peaked on day 5, not day 15, but was weaker.

This clonotype was seen a few times. Its antigen remains unidentified. This CDR3 has 15 residues. Germline lookup yields CDR1 SGHRS and CDR2 YFSETQ. J was trimmed by 2 bases and V by 1 base; bases with no gene match: 6. TCRdb itself ran the 5' RACE reads through MiXCR, one entry per CDR3 protein. The sample consists of hundreds of thousands of distinct CDR3 sequences, 9% to 15% of them appearing once. This sample comprised PBMCs, obtained on the day of the yellow fever booster vaccination. This receptor was obtained from a man aged 25 to 40 who received the YFV17D yellow fever vaccine. The rearrangement links TRBV5-1 to TRBJ2-7; TRBD2 agrees at 7 bases. CDR3 residues: CASSLRWGGAYEQYF. CDR3 bases: TGCGCCAGCAGCTTGAGGTGGGGAGGGGCCTACGAGCAGTACTTC.